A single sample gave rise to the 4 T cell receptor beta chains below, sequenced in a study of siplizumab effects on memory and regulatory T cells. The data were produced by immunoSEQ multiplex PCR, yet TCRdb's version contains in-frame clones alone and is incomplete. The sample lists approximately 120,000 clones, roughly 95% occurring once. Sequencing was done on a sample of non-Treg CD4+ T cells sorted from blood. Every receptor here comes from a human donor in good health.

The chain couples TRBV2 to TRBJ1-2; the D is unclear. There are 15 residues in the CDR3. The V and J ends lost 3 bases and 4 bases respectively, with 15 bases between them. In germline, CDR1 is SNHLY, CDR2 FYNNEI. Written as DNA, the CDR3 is TGTGCCAGCAGTGATTCGACGGGCTTTGCCTATGGCTACACCTTC. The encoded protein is CASSDSTGFAYGYTF.

CDR3 in DNA: TGTGCCAGCAGCTTAACTCCAGGGAGCTCCTACGAGCAGTACTTC. Translation gives CASSLTPGSSYEQYF. The J gene is TRBJ2-7, the V gene TRBV7-3, with D tentatively TRBD1 or TRBD2 (5 bases each). Germline V gives CDR1 SGHTA, CDR2 FQGTGA. This CDR3 region has 15 residues. V lost 0 bases to trimming and J lost 0 bases, with 9 bases between them.

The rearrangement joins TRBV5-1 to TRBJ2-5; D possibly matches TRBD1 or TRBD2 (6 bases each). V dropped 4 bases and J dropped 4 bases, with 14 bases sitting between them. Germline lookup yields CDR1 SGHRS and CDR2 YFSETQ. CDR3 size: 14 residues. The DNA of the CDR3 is TGCGCCAGCAGCCTGGGGGGCCTGGGAGAGACCCAGTACTTC. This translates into CASSLGGLGETQYF.

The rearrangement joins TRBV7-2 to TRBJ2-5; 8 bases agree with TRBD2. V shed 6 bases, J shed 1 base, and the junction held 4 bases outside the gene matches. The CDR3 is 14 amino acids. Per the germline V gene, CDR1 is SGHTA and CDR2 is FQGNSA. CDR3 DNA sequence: TGTGCCAGCAGACGCGGGGGGAGCCAAGAGACCCAGTACTTC. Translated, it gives CASRRGGSQETQYF.